This TCR beta chain was sequenced during a study of metastatic and nonmetastatic thyroid tumors. Study background: Comparison of repertoires was carried out across blood and tumor or nodule tissue from malignant and benign thyroid patients. Points from the study as a whole: When malignant thyroid tumors were compared with benign nodules, TCR beta diversity was reportedly significantly higher in the malignant tumors. This held in both blood and tumor samples.

V was pared by 3 bases and J by 11 bases, with 9 bases of the junction left unmatched. The CDR3 is 16 residues long. Germline V gene lookup returns CDR1 SGHRS and CDR2 YFSETQ. This clone was seen many times. The antigen is undetermined. Per the authors' pipeline: The authors used CDR3 differences across clinicopathological groups to build a distant-metastasis classifier for papillary thyroid cancer. With MiXCR, TCRdb called clones anew from the PCR reads. It is TCRdb's table, rather than the study itself, that gives the V and J calls and clone size. The sample includes about 24,000 clones, approximately 19% of them seen just once. Every patient underwent thyroid surgery untreated.

The material sequenced was blood. The clonotype was recovered from a male donor with papillary thyroid cancer or a benign thyroid nodule (not recorded which). Some clones in this sample may be carry-over from other donors' samples. This sequence joins TRBV5-1 and TRBJ2-3, with TRBD2 matching over 16 bases. CDR3 protein: CASSSGLAGGPGMQYF. DNA of the CDR3: TGCGCCAGCAGCTCGGGACTAGCGGGAGGGCCGGGGATGCAGTATTTT.